This T cell receptor beta chain was captured in a study of T cell responses to AZD1222 COVID-19 vaccine. The wider study: Pooled together were second doses at about 4 or about 12 weeks. Notes on the study in general: Scientists sampled the repertoires only once the peak T cell response had passed. The breadth and depth of Spike-specific TCRs increased once two AZD1222 doses had been given.

Germline CDR1 is LNHDA and CDR2 is SQIVND (reference sequence). V lost 3 bases and J 3 bases, leaving 9 bases between the germline ends. There are 13 residues in the CDR3. This clone came up a few times. As yet, its antigen is unknown. Sequencing was performed with immunoSEQ multiplex PCR; in TCRdb, only in-frame clones are kept and a portion is missing. The repertoire holds 80,000 or so clones, with around four fifths as singletons. This chain links TRBV19 with TRBJ2-7, with D perhaps assigned TRBD1 or TRBD2 (5 bases each). Sequencing was performed on peripheral blood, taken on day 0 of AZD1222 vaccination. This TCR was sampled from an adult in good health. The CDR3 DNA is TGTGCCAGTAGTATCCCAGGGAGCTACGAGCAGTACTTC. It encodes CASSIPGSYEQYF. The full variable domain, with the rest looked up from reference TRBV19 and TRBJ2-7, is DGGITQSPKYLFRKEGQNVTLSCEQNLNHDAMYWYRQDPGQGLRLIYYSQIVNDFQKGDIAEGYSVSREKKESFPLTVTSAQKNPTAFYLCASSIPGSYEQYFGPGTRLTVT.